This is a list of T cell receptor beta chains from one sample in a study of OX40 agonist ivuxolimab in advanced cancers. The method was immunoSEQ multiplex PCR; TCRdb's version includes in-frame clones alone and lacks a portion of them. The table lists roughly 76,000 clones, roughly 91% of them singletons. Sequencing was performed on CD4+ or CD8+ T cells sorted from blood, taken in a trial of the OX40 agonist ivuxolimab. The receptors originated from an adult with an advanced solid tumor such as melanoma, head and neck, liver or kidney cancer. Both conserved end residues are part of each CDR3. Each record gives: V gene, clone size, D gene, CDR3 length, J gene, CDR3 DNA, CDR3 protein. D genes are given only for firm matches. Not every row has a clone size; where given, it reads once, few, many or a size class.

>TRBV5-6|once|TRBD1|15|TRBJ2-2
TGTGCCAGCAGCCCAAGCAGGGGGCTAGCCGGGGAGCTGTTTTTT
CASSPSRGLAGELFF
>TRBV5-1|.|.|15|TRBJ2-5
TGCGCCAGCAGCCCGGACAACACGGGTAAAGAGACCCAGTACTTC
CASSPDNTGKETQYF
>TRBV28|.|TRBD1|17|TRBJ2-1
TGTGCCAGCTCGGGACAGGGGGCGATTGAAGCCTACAATGAGCAGTTCTTC
CASSGQGAIEAYNEQFF
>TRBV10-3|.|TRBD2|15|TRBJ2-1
TGTGCCATCAGTGAGCCTAGCGGGAGCTACAATGAGCAGTTCTTC
CAISEPSGSYNEQFF
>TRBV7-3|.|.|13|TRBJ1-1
TGTGCCAGCAGCTTAACAGGGGCCACTGAAGCTTTCTTT
CASSLTGATEAFF
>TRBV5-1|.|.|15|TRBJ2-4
TGCGCCAGCAGCTTGGCCTCTTCCAGCTGGGACATTCAGTACTTC
CASSLASSSWDIQYF
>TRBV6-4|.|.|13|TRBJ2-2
TGTGCCAGACACCTAGGGAGCACCGGGGAGCTGTTTTTT
CARHLGSTGELFF
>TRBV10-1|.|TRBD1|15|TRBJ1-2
TGCGCCAGCAGTGCAAGCGGGACAGGGGTGGCTGGCTACACCTTC
CASSASGTGVAGYTF
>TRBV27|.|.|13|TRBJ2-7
TGTGCCAGCAGTAGACAGATCTCCTACGAGCAGTACTTC
CASSRQISYEQYF
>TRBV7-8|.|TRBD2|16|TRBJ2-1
TGTGCCAGCAGCTTTAATCTAGCGGGAGGGCCCGGTGAGCAGTTCTTC
CASSFNLAGGPGEQFF
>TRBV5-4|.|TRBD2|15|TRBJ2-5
TGTGCCAGCAGCTTGGGGACTAGCGGACAAGAGACCCAGTACTTC
CASSLGTSGQETQYF
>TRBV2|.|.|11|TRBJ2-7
TGTGCCGGCCGGAATGGGTACGAGCAGTACTTC
CAGRNGYEQYF
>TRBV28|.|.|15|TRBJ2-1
TGTGCCAGCAGTTTAGGAGGGGGCCAGGGGAATGAGCAGTTCTTC
CASSLGGGQGNEQFF
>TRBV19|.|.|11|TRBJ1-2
TGTGCCAGTAACCAGGGAACCGGCTACACCTTC
CASNQGTGYTF
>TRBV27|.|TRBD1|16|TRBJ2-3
TGTGCCAGCAGTCCCGACAGGGTTAGGGTCACAGATACGCAGTATTTT
CASSPDRVRVTDTQYF
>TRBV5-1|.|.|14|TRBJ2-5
TGCGCCAGCAGCGGGGGACGGACCCAAGAGACCCAGTACTTC
CASSGGRTQETQYF
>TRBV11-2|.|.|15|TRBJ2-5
TGTGCCAGCAGCTTGGGGCTCGGGGAAGGAGAGACCCAGTACTTC
CASSLGLGEGETQYF
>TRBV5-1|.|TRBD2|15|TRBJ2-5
TGCGCCAGCAGCTTTTTGGAGGGAGGGACGGAGACCCAGTACTTC
CASSFLEGGTETQYF
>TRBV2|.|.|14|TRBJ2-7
TGTGCCAGCATACCAACCAGGGTAGTGAGCGAGCAGTACTTC
CASIPTRVVSEQYF
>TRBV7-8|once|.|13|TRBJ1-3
TGTGCCAGCAGACGGGGAATTGGAAACACCATATATTTT
CASRRGIGNTIYF
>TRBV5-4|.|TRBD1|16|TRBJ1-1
TGTGCCAGCAGCTCGGCCGGGACAGGGGTGACCACTGAAGCTTTCTTT
CASSSAGTGVTTEAFF
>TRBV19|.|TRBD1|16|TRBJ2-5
TGTGCCAGCAACAACCCCGGGACAGGGGCGGGAGAGACCCAGTACTTC
CASNNPGTGAGETQYF
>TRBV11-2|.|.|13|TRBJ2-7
TGTGCCAGCAGCTTAGTTCGTGGCTACGAGCAGTACTTC
CASSLVRGYEQYF
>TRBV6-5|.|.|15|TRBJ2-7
TGTGCCAGCAGTTATGGCCAGGGGAGCTCCTACGAGCAGTACTTC
CASSYGQGSSYEQYF
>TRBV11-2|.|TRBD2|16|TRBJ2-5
TGTGCCAGCAGCTCCGGACTAGATAGAGTTAGGGAGACCCAGTACTTC
CASSSGLDRVRETQYF
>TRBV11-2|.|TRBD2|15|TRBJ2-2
TGTGCCAGCAGAAGGAGCGGGAGGTGGACCGGGGAGCTGTTTTTT
CASRRSGRWTGELFF
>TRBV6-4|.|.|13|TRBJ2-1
TGTGCCAGCAGCGCTACTAGCTTCGCTGAGCAGTTCTTC
CASSATSFAEQFF
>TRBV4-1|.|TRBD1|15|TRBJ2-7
TGCGCCAGCAGCCAAGGATATCCAGGGGGTTACGAGCAGTACTTC
CASSQGYPGGYEQYF
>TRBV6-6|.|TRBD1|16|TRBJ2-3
TGTGCCAGCAGGCTCGGCAGACAGGGGCCCACAGATACGCAGTATTTT
CASRLGRQGPTDTQYF
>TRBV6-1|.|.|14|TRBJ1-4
TGTGCCAGCAGGACAGACTCGCCAAATGAAAAACTGTTTTTT
CASRTDSPNEKLFF
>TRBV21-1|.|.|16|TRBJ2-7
TGTGCCAGCAGCAAAGAATCTGGCGGTAGCTCCTACGAGCAGTACTTC
CASSKESGGSSYEQYF
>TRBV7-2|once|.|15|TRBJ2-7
TGTGCCAGCAGCTTAGCGGGCGAAGCCTCCTACGAGCAGTACTTC
CASSLAGEASYEQYF
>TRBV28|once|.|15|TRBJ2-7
TGTGCCAGCAGTAGAGGGGGTCCGGAATCCTACGAGCAGTACTTC
CASSRGGPESYEQYF
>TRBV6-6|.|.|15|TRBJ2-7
TGTGCCAGCAGGGAGGGTGCTTGGGAATCCTACGAGCAGTACTTC
CASREGAWESYEQYF
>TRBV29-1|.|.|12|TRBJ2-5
TGCAGCGTTGAATGGCTGGCGGAGACCCAGTACTTC
CSVEWLAETQYF
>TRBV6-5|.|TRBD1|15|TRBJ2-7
TGTGCCAGCAGTTACACAGGGGGCCCCTTGGGTGAGCAGTACTTC
CASSYTGGPLGEQYF
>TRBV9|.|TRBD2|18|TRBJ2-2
TGTGCCAGCAGCGTAGAGGATAGCGGGAGTTCATCCACCGGGGAGCTGTTTTTT
CASSVEDSGSSSTGELFF
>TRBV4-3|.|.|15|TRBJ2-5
TGCGCCAGCAGCCCCCGGAGAGAAGGAAAAGAGACCCAGTACTTC
CASSPRREGKETQYF
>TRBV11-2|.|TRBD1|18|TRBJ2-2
TGTGCCAGCAGCCAAACCCCGGGACAGGTGACGAACACCGGGGAGCTGTTTTTT
CASSQTPGQVTNTGELFF
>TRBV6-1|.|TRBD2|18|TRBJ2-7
TGTGCCAGCAGTGAATATTTTTACGGGGGGGCCAGCAACTACGAGCAGTACTTC
CASSEYFYGGASNYEQYF